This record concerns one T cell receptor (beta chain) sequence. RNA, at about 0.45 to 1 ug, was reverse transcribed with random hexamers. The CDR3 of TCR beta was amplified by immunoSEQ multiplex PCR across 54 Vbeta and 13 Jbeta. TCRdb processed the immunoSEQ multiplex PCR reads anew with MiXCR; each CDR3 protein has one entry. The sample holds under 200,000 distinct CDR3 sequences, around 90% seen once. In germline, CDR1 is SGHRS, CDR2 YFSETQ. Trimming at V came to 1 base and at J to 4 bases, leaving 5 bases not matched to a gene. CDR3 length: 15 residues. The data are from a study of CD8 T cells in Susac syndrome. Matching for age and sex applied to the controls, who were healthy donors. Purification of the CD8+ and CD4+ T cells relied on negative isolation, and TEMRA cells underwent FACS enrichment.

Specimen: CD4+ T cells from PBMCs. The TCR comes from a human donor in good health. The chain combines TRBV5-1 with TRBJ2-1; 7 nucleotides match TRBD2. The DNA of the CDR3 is TGCGCCAGCAGCTTGAACGGGGGGACTTACAATGAGCAGTTCTTC. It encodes CASSLNGGTYNEQFF.